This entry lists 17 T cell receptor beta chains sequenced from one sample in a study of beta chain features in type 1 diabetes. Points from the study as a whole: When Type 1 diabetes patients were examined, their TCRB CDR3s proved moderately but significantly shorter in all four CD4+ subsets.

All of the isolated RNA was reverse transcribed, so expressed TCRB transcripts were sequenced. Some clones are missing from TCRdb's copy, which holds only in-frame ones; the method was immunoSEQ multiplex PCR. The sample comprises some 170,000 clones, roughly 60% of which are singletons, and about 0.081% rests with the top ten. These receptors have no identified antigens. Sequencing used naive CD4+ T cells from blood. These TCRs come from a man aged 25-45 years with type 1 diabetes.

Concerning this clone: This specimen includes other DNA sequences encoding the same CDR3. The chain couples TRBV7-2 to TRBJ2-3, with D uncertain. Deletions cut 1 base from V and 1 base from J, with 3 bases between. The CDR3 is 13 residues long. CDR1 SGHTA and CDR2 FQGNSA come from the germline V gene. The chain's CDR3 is CASSLDGTDTQYF. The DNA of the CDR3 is TGTGCCAGCAGCTTAGACGGCACAGATACGCAGTATTTT.

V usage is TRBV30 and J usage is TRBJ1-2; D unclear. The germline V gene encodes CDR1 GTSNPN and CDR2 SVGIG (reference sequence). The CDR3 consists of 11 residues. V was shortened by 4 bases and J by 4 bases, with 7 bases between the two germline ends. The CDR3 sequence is CAWTGSYGYTF. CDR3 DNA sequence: TGTGCCTGGACAGGTTCCTATGGCTACACCTTC. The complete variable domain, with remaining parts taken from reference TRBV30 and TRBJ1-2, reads SQTIHQWPATLVQPVGSPLSLECTVEGTSNPNLYWYRQAAGRGLQLLFYSVGIGQISSEVPQNLSASRPQDRQFILSSKKLLLSDSGFYLCAWTGSYGYTFGSGTRLTVV.

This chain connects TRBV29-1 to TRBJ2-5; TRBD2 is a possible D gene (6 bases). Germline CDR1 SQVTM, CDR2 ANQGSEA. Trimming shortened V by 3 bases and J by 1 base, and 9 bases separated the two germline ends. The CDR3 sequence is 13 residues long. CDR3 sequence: CSVEAGTQETQYF. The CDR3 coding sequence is TGCAGCGTTGAGGCGGGGACCCAAGAGACCCAGTACTTC.

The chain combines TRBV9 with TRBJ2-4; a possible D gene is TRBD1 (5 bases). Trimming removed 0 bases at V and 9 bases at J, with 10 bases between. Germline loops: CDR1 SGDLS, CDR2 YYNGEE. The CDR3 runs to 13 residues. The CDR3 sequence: CASSVAQDGIQYF. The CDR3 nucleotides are TGTGCCAGCAGCGTAGCACAGGATGGCATTCAGTACTTC.

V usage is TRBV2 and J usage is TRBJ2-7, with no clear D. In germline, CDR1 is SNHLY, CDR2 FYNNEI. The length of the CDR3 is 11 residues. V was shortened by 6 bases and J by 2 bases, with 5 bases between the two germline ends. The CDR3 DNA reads TGTGCCAGCAGCAAAACCTACGAGCAGTACTTC. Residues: CASSKTYEQYF.

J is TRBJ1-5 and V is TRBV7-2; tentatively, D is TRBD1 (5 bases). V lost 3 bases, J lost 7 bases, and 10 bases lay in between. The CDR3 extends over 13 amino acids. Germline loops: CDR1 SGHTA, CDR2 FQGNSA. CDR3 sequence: CASSFMSGQPQHF. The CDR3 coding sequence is TGTGCCAGCAGCTTCATGTCAGGGCAGCCCCAGCATTTT.

In nucleotides, the CDR3 is TGTGCCAGCTCCCGGACAGGCAATAATTCACCCCTCCACTTT. This gives the protein CASSRTGNNSPLHF. This chain connects TRBV7-9 to TRBJ1-6; 7 bases map to TRBD1. The J segment lost 5 bases and the V segment lost 8 bases, leaving 6 bases of the junction unmatched. The CDR3 length is 14 residues. Germline V CDR1 and CDR2: SEHNR, FQNEAQ (reference sequence).

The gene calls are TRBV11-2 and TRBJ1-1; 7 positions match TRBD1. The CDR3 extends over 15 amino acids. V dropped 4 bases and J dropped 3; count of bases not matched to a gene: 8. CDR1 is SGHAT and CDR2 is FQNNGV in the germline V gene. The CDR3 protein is CASSSRTGWDTEAFF. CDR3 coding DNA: TGTGCCAGCAGCTCCCGGACAGGCTGGGACACTGAAGCTTTCTTT. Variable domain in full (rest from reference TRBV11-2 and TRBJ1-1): EAGVAQSPRYKIIEKRQSVAFWCNPISGHATLYWYQQILGQGPKLLIQFQNNGVVDDSQLPKDRFSAERLKGVDSTLKIQPAKLEDSAVYLCASSSRTGWDTEAFFGQGTRLTVV.

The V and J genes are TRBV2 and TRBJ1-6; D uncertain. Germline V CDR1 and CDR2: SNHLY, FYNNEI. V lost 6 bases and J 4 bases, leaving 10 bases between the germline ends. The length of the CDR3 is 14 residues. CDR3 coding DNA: TGTGCCAGCAGATCAGAATCTTATAATTCACCCCTCCACTTT. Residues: CASRSESYNSPLHF.

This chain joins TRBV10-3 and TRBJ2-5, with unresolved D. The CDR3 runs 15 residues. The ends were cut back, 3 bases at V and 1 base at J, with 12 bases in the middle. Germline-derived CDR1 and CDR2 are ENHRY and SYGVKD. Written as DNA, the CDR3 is TGTGCCATCAGTGACACACGAACGAGCCAAGAGACCCAGTACTTC. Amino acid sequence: CAISDTRTSQETQYF.

CDR3 in DNA: TGCAGCGTTGAAGATTTAGAGGGGAGGGATCAGCCCCAGCATTTT. Encoded protein: CSVEDLEGRDQPQHF. V and J are TRBV29-1 and TRBJ1-5; weak D call: TRBD1 (5 bases). Germline loops: CDR1 SQVTM, CDR2 ANQGSEA. The CDR3 is made up of 15 amino acids. The V gene lost 0 bases and the J gene lost 5 bases, with 14 bases spanning the gap.

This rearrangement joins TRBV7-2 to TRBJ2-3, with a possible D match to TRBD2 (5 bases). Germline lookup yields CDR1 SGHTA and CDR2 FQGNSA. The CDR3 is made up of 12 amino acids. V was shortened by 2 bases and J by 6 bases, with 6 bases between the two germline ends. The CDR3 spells CASSLWEDTQYF. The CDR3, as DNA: TGTGCCAGCAGCTTATGGGAGGATACGCAGTATTTT.

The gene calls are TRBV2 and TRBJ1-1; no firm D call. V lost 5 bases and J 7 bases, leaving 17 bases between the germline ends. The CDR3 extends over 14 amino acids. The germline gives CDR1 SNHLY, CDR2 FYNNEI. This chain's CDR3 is CASSLLPAGIEAFF. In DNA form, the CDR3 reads TGTGCCAGCAGTCTGCTGCCTGCAGGTATTGAAGCTTTCTTT. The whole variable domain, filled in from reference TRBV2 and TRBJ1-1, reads EPEVTQTPSHQVTQMGQEVILRCVPISNHLYFYWYRQILGQKVEFLVSFYNNEISEKSEIFDDQFSVERPDGSNFTLKIRSTKLEDSAMYFCASSLLPAGIEAFFGQGTRLTVV.

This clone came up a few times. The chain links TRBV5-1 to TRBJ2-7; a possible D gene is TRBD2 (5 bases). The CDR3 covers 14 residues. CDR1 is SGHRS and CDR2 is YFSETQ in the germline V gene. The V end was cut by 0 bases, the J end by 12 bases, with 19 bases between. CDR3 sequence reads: CASSLGAADPRLYF. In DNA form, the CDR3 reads TGCGCCAGCAGCTTGGGGGCAGCGGATCCGCGTCTGTACTTC.

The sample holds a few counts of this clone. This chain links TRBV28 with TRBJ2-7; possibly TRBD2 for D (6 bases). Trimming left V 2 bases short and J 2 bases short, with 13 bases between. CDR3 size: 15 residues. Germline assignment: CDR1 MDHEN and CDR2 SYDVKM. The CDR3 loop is CASSLIRRGTYEQYF. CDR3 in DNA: TGTGCCAGCAGTTTAATTAGGAGGGGTACCTACGAGCAGTACTTC. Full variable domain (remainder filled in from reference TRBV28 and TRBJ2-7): DVKVTQSSRYLVKRTGEKVFLECVQDMDHENMFWYRQDPGLGLRLIYFSYDVKMKEKGDIPEGYSVSREKKERFSLILESASTNQTSMYLCASSLIRRGTYEQYFGPGTRLTVT.

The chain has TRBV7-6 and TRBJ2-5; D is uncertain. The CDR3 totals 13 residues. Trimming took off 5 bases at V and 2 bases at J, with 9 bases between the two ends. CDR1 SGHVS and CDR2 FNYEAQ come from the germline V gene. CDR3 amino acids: CASSAQSQETQYF. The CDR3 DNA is TGTGCCAGCAGCGCACAGTCACAAGAGACCCAGTACTTC.

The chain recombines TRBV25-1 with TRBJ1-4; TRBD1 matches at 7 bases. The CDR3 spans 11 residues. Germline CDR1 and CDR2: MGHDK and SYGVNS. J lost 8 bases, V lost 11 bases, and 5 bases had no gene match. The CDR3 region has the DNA TGTGCCTGGACAGGAGGGGAAAAACTGTTTTTT. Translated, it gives CAWTGGEKLFF.